These T cell receptor beta chains were read from a single sample in a study of T cell responses to AZD1222 COVID-19 vaccine. Libraries were prepared by immunoSEQ multiplex PCR; TCRdb keeps only in-frame clonotypes and omits some of them. Altogether about 99,000 clones are present, roughly nine tenths being singletons, with the ten largest covering about 13%. This material consisted of peripheral blood, taken on day 0 of AZD1222 vaccination. The receptors shown here come from an adult in good health. CDR3s include the opening cysteine and the closing phenylalanine or tryptophan. A D gene is named only where the DNA matches it firmly. Clone size is given for some rows only: seen once, a few or many times, or a class if the clone is expanded.

J | size | V | D | DNA | CDR3
TRBJ2-1 | - | TRBV3-1/TRBV3-2 | - | TGTGCCAGCAGCCAACTTCCACTAACGGGATTCTCCTACAATGAGCAGTTCTTC | CASSQLPLTGFSYNEQFF
TRBJ1-4 | - | TRBV18 | - | TGTGCCAGCTCACCACGTCCAGCTACAACTAATGAAAAACTGTTTTTT | CASSPRPATTNEKLFF
TRBJ1-3 | - | TRBV28 | - | TGTGCCAGCAGTTTAGTACAGGGCTCTGGAAACACCATATATTTT | CASSLVQGSGNTIYF
TRBJ1-5 | - | TRBV7-9 | - | TGTGCCAGCAGCTTAGGGACAGTGAATAGCAATCAGCCCCAGCATTTT | CASSLGTVNSNQPQHF
TRBJ2-2 | - | TRBV19 | - | TGTGCCAGTAGTATATTTTCCGGGCTCACCGGGGAGCTGTTTTTT | CASSIFSGLTGELFF
TRBJ1-1 | - | TRBV19 | - | TGTGCCAGTAGTATACTAACAGGTACTGAAGCTTTCTTT | CASSILTGTEAFF
TRBJ1-6 | - | TRBV7-9 | - | TGTGCCAGCAGCTTAAGGACCGTCTCGGGCGAGGGGTTGGCCCTCCACTTT | CASSLRTVSGEGLALHF
TRBJ2-7 | - | TRBV14 | - | TGTGCCAGCAGCCAAGCACGAAGAGCAGAGCAGTACTTC | CASSQARRAEQYF
TRBJ2-7 | - | TRBV4-2 | - | TGTGCCAGCAGCCAAGAATTGGACCGCGTCTACGAGCAGTACTTC | CASSQELDRVYEQYF
TRBJ1-3 | - | TRBV5-6 | TRBD1 | TGTGCCAGCAGGGAAACAGGGGGCTCTGGAAACACCATATATTTT | CASRETGGSGNTIYF
TRBJ1-2 | - | TRBV30 | TRBD1 | TGTGCCTGGGGACAGGGAAGGGTGAGCTACACCTTC | CAWGQGRVSYTF
TRBJ1-3 | - | TRBV5-6 | TRBD1 | TGTGCCAGCAGCCGGAGGGGGCTACTTTCCTCTGGAAACACCATATATTTT | CASSRRGLLSSGNTIYF
TRBJ2-1 | - | TRBV30 | TRBD1 | TGTGCCTGGAGTGCAGGGGGCGACTACAATGAGCAGTTCTTC | CAWSAGGDYNEQFF
TRBJ1-3 | - | TRBV4-1 | - | TGCGCCAGCAGCCAAGAGACAGCTGGAAACACCATATATTTT | CASSQETAGNTIYF
TRBJ1-5 | - | TRBV10-3 | - | TGTGCCATCAGTGAGTCAGCACAGCCCCAGCATTTT | CAISESAQPQHF
TRBJ2-7 | once | TRBV10-1 | - | TGCGCCAGCAGTGAGTCGAAGTCGGGGGTTGGCGAGCAGTACTTC | CASSESKSGVGEQYF
TRBJ1-1 | - | TRBV2 | - | TGTGCCAGCATTGGGACACTCCTCGGAGCTGAAGCTTTCTTT | CASIGTLLGAEAFF
TRBJ1-4 | - | TRBV5-4 | TRBD1 | TGTGCCAGCAGCTTGAAACAGGGGGCTAATGAAAAACTGTTTTTT | CASSLKQGANEKLFF
TRBJ2-3 | - | TRBV5-5 | TRBD2 | TGTGCCAGCAGCGACCTCTGGGCGGGAGGATCAGATACGCAGTATTTT | CASSDLWAGGSDTQYF
TRBJ2-7 | - | TRBV29-1 | TRBD2 | TGCAGCGTTGGAATTAGCGGGAACTACGAGCAGTACTTC | CSVGISGNYEQYF
TRBJ1-3 | - | TRBV21-1 | - | - | CASSKVCWGVGNTIYF
TRBJ1-2 | once | TRBV5-1 | TRBD1 | TGCGCCAGCAGCTCGGGACAGGGGGCACTTGCTAACTATGGCTACACCTTC | CASSSGQGALANYGYTF
TRBJ2-3 | - | TRBV5-1 | - | TGCGCCAGCAGCGAGTCTCGAAGCACAGATACGCAGTATTTT | CASSESRSTDTQYF
TRBJ2-3 | - | TRBV11-2 | - | TGTGCCAGCAGCCCCCAGGGAGCGCGTAGCACAGATACGCAGTATTTT | CASSPQGARSTDTQYF
TRBJ2-2 | - | TRBV7-6 | TRBD2 | TGTGCCAGCAGCAAAAGCGGGAGGGTGAACACCGGGGAGCTGTTTTTT | CASSKSGRVNTGELFF
TRBJ1-1 | - | TRBV3-1/TRBV3-2 | TRBD1 | TGTGCCAGCAGCCCACGGACAGGGTTTCTAGGCACTGAAGCTTTCTTT | CASSPRTGFLGTEAFF
TRBJ2-1 | - | TRBV7-6 | - | TGTGCCAGCAGCTTATATAGCGTCAGCTCCTACAATGAGCAGTTCTTC | CASSLYSVSSYNEQFF
TRBJ2-1 | - | TRBV28 | TRBD2 | TGTGCCAGCAGTTTACCGGGACTAGTCCCCTACAATGAGCAGTTCTTC | CASSLPGLVPYNEQFF
TRBJ2-7 | - | TRBV5-1 | TRBD2 | TGCGCCAGCAGCCCAACCTCGGGGGGACGGTACGAGCAGTACTTC | CASSPTSGGRYEQYF
TRBJ1-6 | - | TRBV27 | - | TGTGCCAGCAGGACTACCTCGGGTTCATATAATTCACCCCTCCACTTT | CASRTTSGSYNSPLHF
TRBJ1-4 | - | TRBV5-1 | TRBD1 | TGCGCCAGCAGCTTACAGGGGTTCGATGAAAAACTGTTTTTT | CASSLQGFDEKLFF
TRBJ2-7 | - | TRBV18 | - | TGTGCCAGCTCAGTGGAACGGGACTCCTACGAGCAGTACTTC | CASSVERDSYEQYF
TRBJ2-1 | - | TRBV14 | TRBD2 | TGTGCCAGCAGCCAAGAATGGGGGAGGGATGAGTACAATGAGCAGTTCTTC | CASSQEWGRDEYNEQFF
TRBJ2-3 | - | TRBV5-1 | TRBD1 | TGCGCCAGCAGCTTGGAGACAGGGCAGGGAGTTACAGATACGCAGTATTTT | CASSLETGQGVTDTQYF
TRBJ2-7 | once | TRBV4-3 | - | TGCGCCAGCAGCCATGTCGGGGCCAGCGGATACGAGCAGTACTTC | CASSHVGASGYEQYF
TRBJ2-1 | - | TRBV24-1 | TRBD1 | TGTGCCACCAGGGCGACGACAGGGAACAATGAGCAGTTCTTC | CATRATTGNNEQFF
TRBJ1-6 | - | TRBV19 | - | TGTGCCAGTACCTCAATCGGCGCCATTAATTCACCCCTCCACTTT | CASTSIGAINSPLHF
TRBJ1-2 | - | TRBV19 | - | TGTGCCAGTAGTCACCTTGAGAGTGGCTATGGCTACACCTTC | CASSHLESGYGYTF
TRBJ1-3 | - | TRBV6-1 | - | TGTGCCAGCAGTGACGTGGGGGGGAACTCTGGAAACACCATATATTTT | CASSDVGGNSGNTIYF
TRBJ2-3 | - | TRBV5-4 | TRBD1 | TGTGCCAGCAGCTTCCAAAAGACAGGGGGAGTAGATACGCAGTATTTT | CASSFQKTGGVDTQYF
TRBJ2-7 | - | TRBV7-3 | - | TGTGCCAGCAGCTTAGGGCTGGGTTCCTACGAGCAGTACTTC | CASSLGLGSYEQYF
TRBJ1-1 | - | TRBV7-9 | - | TGTGCCAGCAGCTTAGGACAGATGAACACTGAAGCTTCCTTT | CASSLGQMNTEASF
TRBJ2-5 | - | TRBV5-4 | - | TGTGCCAGCAGCTTGAAACGACTGGACCAAGAGACCCAGTACTTC | CASSLKRLDQETQYF
TRBJ1-2 | once | TRBV27 | - | TGTGCCAGCGGGGACGGATGGACCTATGGCTACACCTTC | CASGDGWTYGYTF
TRBJ1-6 | - | TRBV6-5 | - | TGTGCCATTGCCGGAGATTATAATTCACCCCTCCACTTT | CAIAGDYNSPLHF
TRBJ2-3 | once | TRBV6-5 | - | TGTGCCAGCAGTCATCACAGGGCCCTCCCAGATACGCAGTATTTT | CASSHHRALPDTQYF
TRBJ1-2 | - | TRBV24-1 | - | TGTGCCACCAGTGGAGGGTTCCTCAACTATGGCTACACCTTC | CATSGGFLNYGYTF
TRBJ1-1 | once | TRBV5-4 | - | TGTGCCAGCAGCTTGGGCCAACAGACGATGAACACTGAAGCTTTCTTT | CASSLGQQTMNTEAFF
TRBJ1-5 | - | TRBV4-1 | - | TGCGCCAGCAGCCCCCCCGGGACACAACCCCAGCATTTT | CASSPPGTQPQHF
TRBJ2-7 | - | TRBV5-4 | - | TGTGCCAGCACGGTCACCGCCCTTGGAGAGAGGGAGCAGTACTTC | CASTVTALGEREQYF
TRBJ2-5 | - | TRBV20-1 | - | TGCAGTGCTAGTGGTTTCCAAGAGACCCAGTACTTC | CSASGFQETQYF
TRBJ2-5 | - | TRBV5-1 | - | TGCGCCAGCAAACAGGGAGGTCGAGAGACCCAGTACTTC | CASKQGGRETQYF
TRBJ2-2 | - | TRBV6-4 | - | TGTGCCAGCAAGGACAGTTGGGACACCGGGGAGCTGTTTTTT | CASKDSWDTGELFF
TRBJ1-1 | - | TRBV6-5 | TRBD1 | TGTGCCAGCGTGGTTGAGACAGGGGGCCTGGGAGCTTTCTTT | CASVVETGGLGAFF
TRBJ1-6 | - | TRBV6-6 | - | TGTGCCAGCAGTCTAGGACTCGGTTCACCCCTCCACTTT | CASSLGLGSPLHF
TRBJ1-1 | - | TRBV7-9 | TRBD1 | TGTGCCAGCAGCTTAGCAGGTACAGGGGGCACTGAAGCTTTTTTT | CASSLAGTGGTEAFF
TRBJ2-7 | - | TRBV7-9 | - | TGTGCCAGCAGACACCAGGGGCGAGGACGCTCCTACGAGCAGTACTTC | CASRHQGRGRSYEQYF